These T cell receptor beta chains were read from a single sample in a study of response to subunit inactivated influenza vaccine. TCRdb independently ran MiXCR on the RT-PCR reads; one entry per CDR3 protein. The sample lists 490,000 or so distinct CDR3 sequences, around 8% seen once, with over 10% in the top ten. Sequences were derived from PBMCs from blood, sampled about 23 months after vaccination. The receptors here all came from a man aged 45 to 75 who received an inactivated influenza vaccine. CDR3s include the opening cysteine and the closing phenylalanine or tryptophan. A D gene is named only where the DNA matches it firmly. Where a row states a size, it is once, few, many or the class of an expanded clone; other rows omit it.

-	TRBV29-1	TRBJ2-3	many	CSAAPSTDTQYF	TGCAGCGCGGCCCCTAGCACAGATACGCAGTATTTT
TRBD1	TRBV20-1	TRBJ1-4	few	CSARGTGIGNEKLFF	TGCAGTGCTAGAGGGACAGGGATTGGTAATGAAAAACTGTTTTTT
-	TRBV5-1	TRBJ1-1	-	CASDPGHRNTEAFF	TGCGCCAGCGACCCGGGACATAGAAACACTGAAGCTTTCTTT
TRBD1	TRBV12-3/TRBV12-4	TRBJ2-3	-	CASSLTGVEDTQYF	TGTGCCAGCAGTTTGACAGGGGTGGAAGATACGCAGTATTTT
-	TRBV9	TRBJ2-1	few	CASSAQGLFYNEQFF	TGTGCCAGCAGCGCCCAGGGACTTTTCTACAATGAGCAGTTCTTC
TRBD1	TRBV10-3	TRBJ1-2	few	CAISSPGQGDGYTF	TGTGCCATCAGTTCCCCGGGACAGGGTGATGGCTACACCTTC
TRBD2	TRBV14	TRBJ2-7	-	CASSLEGGTRVYEQYF	TGTGCCAGCAGCCTCGAAGGTGGGACTAGAGTCTACGAGCAGTACTTC
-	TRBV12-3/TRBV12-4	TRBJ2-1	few	CASSLGGGDNEQFF	TGTGCCAGCAGTTTAGGAGGCGGAGACAATGAGCAGTTCTTC
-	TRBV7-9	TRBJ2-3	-	CASSGEAQYF	TGTGCCAGCAGCGGGGAGGCGCAGTATTTT
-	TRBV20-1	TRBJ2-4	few	CSARARVKLAKNIQYF	TGCAGTGCTAGGGCTCGGGTCAAACTAGCCAAAAACATTCAGTACTTC
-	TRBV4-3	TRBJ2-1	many	CASSQDRVNEQFF	TGCGCCAGCAGCCAAGATCGAGTCAATGAGCAGTTCTTC
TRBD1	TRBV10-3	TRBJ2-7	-	CAIMQGASSYEQYF	TGTGCCATCATGCAGGGGGCGAGTTCCTACGAGCAGTACTTC
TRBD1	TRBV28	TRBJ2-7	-	CASSIRQGSNYEQYF	TGTGCCAGCAGTATCAGACAGGGTTCGAACTACGAGCAGTACTTC
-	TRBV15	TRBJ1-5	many	CATSRVGGVQPQHF	TGTGCCACCAGCAGAGTCGGGGGGGTTCAGCCCCAGCATTTT
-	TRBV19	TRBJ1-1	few	CASRGQAHTEAFF	TGTGCCAGTAGAGGCCAGGCCCACACTGAAGCTTTCTTT
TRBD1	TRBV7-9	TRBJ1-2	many	CASSRFIDRGPYTF	TGTGCCAGCAGCCGATTTATTGACAGGGGACCTTACACCTTC
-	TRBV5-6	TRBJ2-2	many	CASSLGRNRAGELFF	TGTGCCAGCAGCTTGGGCAGGAATAGGGCCGGGGAGCTGTTTTTT
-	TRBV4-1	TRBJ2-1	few	CASSQGEVNNEQFF	TGCGCCAGCAGCCAAGGAGAAGTCAACAATGAGCAGTTCTTC
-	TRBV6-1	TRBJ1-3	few	CASSAGPSSGNTIYF	TGTGCCAGCAGTGCCGGACCTTCCTCTGGAAACACCATATATTTT
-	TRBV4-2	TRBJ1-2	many	CASSQVDSGYTF	TGTGCCAGCAGCCAAGTCGACAGCGGCTACACCTTC
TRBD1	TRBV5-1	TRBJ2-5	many	CASSPRDRETQYF	TGCGCCAGCAGCCCCAGGGACAGAGAGACCCAGTACTTC
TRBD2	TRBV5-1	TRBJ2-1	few	CASSSVGGRNNEQFF	TGCGCCAGCAGTTCGGTGGGAGGGAGAAACAATGAGCAGTTCTTC